This T cell receptor beta chain is drawn from a study of shared clonotypes between healthy human individuals. Study-wide background: Three plates were used per donor for CD4 naive, three for CD4 memory, two for CD8 naive and one for CD8 memory. Study findings and constraints: Four donors held 5% to 5.5% of naive CD4 clonotypes in common.

With respect to this clone: Antigen: not known.

Assay used: immunoSEQ multiplex PCR; TCRdb lists only in-frame clones, some missing. The sample holds roughly 850,000 clones; 90% to 98% are singletons and the top ten take about 0.21%. Only CD45RO-negative cells positively selected for CCR7 counted as naive CD8 cells, so terminally differentiated effector memory CD45RA+ cells were excluded. V was trimmed by 5 bases and J by 3 bases, leaving 19 bases between them. CDR3 size: 17 residues. Looked up from germline, CDR1 is PRHDT and CDR2 is FYEKMQ (reference sequence). This sequence was found in a man younger than 45 in good health. The chain has TRBV13 and TRBJ2-2, with D possibly TRBD2 on 6 matching bases. What was sequenced was naive CD8+ T cells sorted from blood. CDR3 residues: CASSPRTRRGYTGELFF. The CDR3 DNA sequence: TGTGCCAGCAGCCCTAGGACACGCCGGGGGTACACCGGGGAGCTGTTTTTT.